These 10 T cell receptor beta chains were sequenced from one sample in a study of shared clonotypes between healthy human individuals. Profiled with immunoSEQ multiplex PCR; TCRdb holds only in-frame clones, not every one. This sample carries 2 million or so clones, 95% of them seen once, and the ten largest clones take 0.13%. Sample: naive CD4+ T cells sorted from blood. This sample's subset: CD45RA+ positively selected. These TCRs come from a young man in good health.

The rearrangement joins TRBV19 to TRBJ2-7; no firm D call. V dropped 2 bases and J dropped 0 bases, with 8 bases sitting between them. The germline V gene encodes CDR1 LNHDA and CDR2 SQIVND (reference sequence). The CDR3 is 14 residues long. CDR3 sequence reads: CASSITWSSYEQYF. The CDR3 DNA sequence: TGTGCCAGTAGTATAACCTGGAGCTCCTACGAGCAGTACTTC.

The V and J genes are TRBV27 and TRBJ1-1, with a possible D match to TRBD1 (6 bases). The CDR3 loop spans 14 amino acids. Germline loops: CDR1 MNHEY, CDR2 SMNVEV (reference sequence). V dropped 6 bases and J dropped 6 bases, with 17 bases sitting between them. The CDR3 coding sequence is TGTGCCAGCAGAGAACAGGGTGAACGTGCTGAAGCTTTCTTT. As protein: CASREQGERAEAFF.

This chain uses TRBV28 with TRBJ2-7; TRBD2 matches 9 bases. This CDR3 spans 14 amino acids. Germline V gene lookup returns CDR1 MDHEN and CDR2 SYDVKM. With V trimmed by 6 bases and J by 2 bases, 5 bases remained unmatched. CDR3 residues: CASSLAGLTYEQYF. In DNA form, the CDR3 reads TGTGCCAGCAGCCTAGCGGGACTAACCTACGAGCAGTACTTC.

This clone was detected only once. V gene TRBV5-6 combines with J gene TRBJ2-1; 12 bases are a match to TRBD2. Trimming removed 0 bases from V and 5 bases from J; junction bases left unmatched: 0. Germline CDR1 is SGHDT and CDR2 is YYEEEE. The CDR3 totals 15 residues. In DNA form, the CDR3 reads TGTGCCAGCAGCTTGGCTAGCGGGGGGGACAATGAGCAGTTCTTC. Protein product: CASSLASGGDNEQFF. Looking up the rest from reference TRBV5-6 and TRBJ2-1 gives the full variable domain: DAGVTQSPTHLIKTRGQQVTLRCSPKSGHDTVSWYQQALGQGPQFIFQYYEEEERQRGNFPDRFSGHQFPNYSSELNVNALLLGDSALYLCASSLASGGDNEQFFGPGTRLTVL.

The chain has TRBV11-2 and TRBJ2-1, with 14 positions matching TRBD2. The CDR3 runs 17 residues. Germline V gene lookup returns CDR1 SGHAT and CDR2 FQNNGV. V was pared by 5 bases and J by 7 bases, with 10 bases of the junction left unmatched. CDR3 DNA: TGTGCCAGCAGCGTAGCCCCGGGACTAGCGGGGGTAAATGAGCAGTTCTTC. Translated, it gives CASSVAPGLAGVNEQFF.

The chain recombines TRBV6-5 with TRBJ2-7; 8 nucleotides align to TRBD2. The germline V gene has CDR1 MNHEY and CDR2 SVGAGI. The CDR3 covers 15 residues. Germline trimming cut 6 bases from V and 1 base from J; bases unmatched to any gene: 8. The CDR3 protein is CASSPGLVQSYEQYF. In DNA form, the CDR3 reads TGTGCCAGCAGCCCGGGACTAGTCCAGTCCTACGAGCAGTACTTC.

CDR3 region: CASSLSSPLSEQYF. Here the CDR3 DNA reads TGTGCCAGCAGCTTAAGTTCTCCGTTATCCGAGCAGTACTTC. The V gene is TRBV7-9, the J gene TRBJ2-7; D call uncertain. The length of the CDR3 is 14 residues. CDR1 is SEHNR and CDR2 is FQNEAQ in the germline V gene (reference sequence). The V end was cut by 2 bases, the J end by 6 bases, with 14 bases between. Filled out from reference TRBV7-9 and TRBJ2-7, the complete variable domain reads DTGVSQNPRHKITKRGQNVTFRCDPISEHNRLYWYRQTLGQGPEFLTYFQNEAQLEKSRLLSDRFSAERPKGSFSTLEIQRTEQGDSAMYLCASSLSSPLSEQYFGPGTRLTVT.

Turning to this clone: The sample carries other DNA sequences with the same CDR3. The CDR3 nucleotides read TGTGCCAGCAGTTACGGGGGAAACTCTGGGGCCAACGTCCTGACTTTC. Protein: CASSYGGNSGANVLTF. The J gene is TRBJ2-6, the V gene TRBV6-6; TRBD1 or TRBD2 may be the D gene (5 bases each). V was clipped by 2 bases and J by 0 bases, with 8 bases between them. Germline loops: CDR1 MNHNY, CDR2 SVGAGI (reference sequence). This CDR3 comprises 16 residues.

The chain has TRBV11-2 and TRBJ2-3; no clear D. The V end lost 4 bases, the J end lost 1 base, and 12 bases lay between the germline ends. CDR3 length: 15 amino acids. Germline lookup yields CDR1 SGHAT and CDR2 FQNNGV. The CDR3 DNA follows: TGTGCCAGCAGCTCTGGAACCAGGCGCACAGATACGCAGTATTTT. Encoded protein: CASSSGTRRTDTQYF. Drawing the rest from reference TRBV11-2 and TRBJ2-3, the complete variable domain is EAGVAQSPRYKIIEKRQSVAFWCNPISGHATLYWYQQILGQGPKLLIQFQNNGVVDDSQLPKDRFSAERLKGVDSTLKIQPAKLEDSAVYLCASSSGTRRTDTQYFGPGTRLTVL.

The V call is TRBV10-3, the J call TRBJ2-7, with a tentative D call TRBD2 (5 bases). Trimming left V 3 bases short and J 6 bases short, with 12 bases between. The CDR3 totals 13 residues. Germline-derived CDR1 and CDR2 are ENHRY and SYGVKD. CDR3 residues: CAISESARGEQYF. In DNA form, the CDR3 reads TGTGCCATCAGTGAAAGTGCCCGGGGCGAGCAGTACTTC.